The sequence of this T cell receptor (beta chain) was determined in a study of blood T cell repertoires in COVID-19. About the research overall: The samples span acute and convalescent COVID-19 from the United States, Italy and Spain. PBMCs, B-cell-depleted T cells, or T cells were the source of the cDNA or gDNA that made up the material.

In the original analysis: The authors estimated nucleated cell counts from reference gene primer amplification. Sequencing was performed with immunoSEQ multiplex PCR; in TCRdb, only in-frame clones are kept and a portion is missing. For V, J and clone size, that table is used; D and trimming come from the DNA. The table has around 200,000 clones, about four fifths seen once. The V end was cut by 1 base, the J end by 5 bases, with 14 bases between. The CDR3 is made up of 15 amino acids. CDR1 is SEHNR, CDR2 FQNEAQ, per germline (reference sequence). The TCR was taken from a human donor with acute or convalescent COVID-19. The donor label of this sample is uncertain. Sequenced: peripheral blood. The chain has TRBV7-9 and TRBJ1-2; no clear D gene. CDR3 residues: CASSLEGSRTYGYTF. Here the CDR3 DNA reads TGTGCCAGCAGCTTAGAAGGGAGCCGAACTTATGGCTACACCTTC. The full variable domain, with the rest looked up from reference TRBV7-9 and TRBJ1-2, is DTGVSQNPRHKITKRGQNVTFRCDPISEHNRLYWYRQTLGQGPEFLTYFQNEAQLEKSRLLSDRFSAERPKGSFSTLEIQRTEQGDSAMYLCASSLEGSRTYGYTFGSGTRLTVV.